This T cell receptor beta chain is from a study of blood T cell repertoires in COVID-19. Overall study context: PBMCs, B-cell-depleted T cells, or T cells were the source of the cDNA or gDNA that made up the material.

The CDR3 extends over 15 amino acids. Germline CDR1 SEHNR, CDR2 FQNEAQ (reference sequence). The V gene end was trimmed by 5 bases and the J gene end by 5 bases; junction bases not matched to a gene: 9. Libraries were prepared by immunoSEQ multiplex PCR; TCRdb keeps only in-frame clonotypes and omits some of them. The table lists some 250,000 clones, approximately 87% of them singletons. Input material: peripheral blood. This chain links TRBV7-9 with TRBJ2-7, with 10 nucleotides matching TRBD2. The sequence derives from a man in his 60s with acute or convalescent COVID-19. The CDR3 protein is CASSVSSGSFDEQYF. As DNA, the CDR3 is TGTGCCAGCAGCGTCTCTAGCGGGAGTTTCGACGAGCAGTACTTC.